This TCR beta chain was identified in a study of CD8 T cells in ankylosing spondylitis. General study points: In peripheral blood, disease-linked CD8+ clones occurred at relatively low frequencies. There was a TCR beta motif, made of several highly homologous variants, that appeared characteristic of ankylosing spondylitis blood. In ankylosing spondylitis patients, matched synovial fluid reportedly showed significant enrichment of disease-linked clones.

Germline V gives CDR1 SQVTM, CDR2 ANQGSEA. CDR3 length: 16 residues. After removal of 0 bases from V and 3 bases from J, the junction contained 6 bases not matched to a gene. This clonotype was counted at least ten times. Its antigen is unknown. Making the TCR beta libraries involved quantitative 5'-RACE with molecular barcodes. MiXCR was run by TCRdb on the 5' RACE reads, yielding one entry per CDR3 protein. The table has some 800,000 distinct CDR3 sequences, 10% to 15% seen once. The sequencing input was blood, either unsorted or a sorted T cell fraction (not recorded which). The clonotype comes from a male donor with ankylosing spondylitis. The J gene is TRBJ2-1, the V gene TRBV29-1; 9 bases line up with TRBD1. CDR3 region: CSVEDLETGGYNEQFF. CDR3 bases: TGCAGCGTTGAAGATCTTGAGACAGGGGGCTACAATGAGCAGTTCTTC.